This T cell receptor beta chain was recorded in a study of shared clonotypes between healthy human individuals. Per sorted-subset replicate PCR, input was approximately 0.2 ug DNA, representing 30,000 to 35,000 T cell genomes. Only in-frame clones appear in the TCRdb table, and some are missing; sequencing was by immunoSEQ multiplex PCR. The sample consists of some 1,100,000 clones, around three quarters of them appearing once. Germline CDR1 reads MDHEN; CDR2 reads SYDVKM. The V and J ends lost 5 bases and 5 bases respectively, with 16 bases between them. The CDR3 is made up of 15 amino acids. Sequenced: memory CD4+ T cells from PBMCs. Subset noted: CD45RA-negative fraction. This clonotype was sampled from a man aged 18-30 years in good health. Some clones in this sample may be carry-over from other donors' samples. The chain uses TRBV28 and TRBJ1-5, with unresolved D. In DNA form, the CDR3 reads TGTGCCAGCAGTCCGGGAGGTGAGTTCCATCAGCCCCAGCATTTT. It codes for CASSPGGEFHQPQHF.